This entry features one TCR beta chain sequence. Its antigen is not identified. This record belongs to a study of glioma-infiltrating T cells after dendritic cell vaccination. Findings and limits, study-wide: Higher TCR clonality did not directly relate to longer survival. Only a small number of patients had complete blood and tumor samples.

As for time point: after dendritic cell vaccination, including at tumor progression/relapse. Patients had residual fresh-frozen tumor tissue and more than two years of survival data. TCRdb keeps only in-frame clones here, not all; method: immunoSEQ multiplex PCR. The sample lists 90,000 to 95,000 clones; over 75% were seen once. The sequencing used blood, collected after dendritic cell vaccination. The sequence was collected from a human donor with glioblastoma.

This chain's CDR3 is CASSYTGAGNTIYF. The CDR3 DNA follows: TGTGCCAGCAGCTACACAGGGGCTGGAAACACCATATATTTT. The chain has TRBV5-6 and TRBJ1-3; 7 nucleotides match TRBD1. Unmatched junction bases numbered 2, after V lost 3 bases and J lost 2 bases. The length of the CDR3 is 14 residues. Germline V gene data show CDR1 as SGHDT and CDR2 as YYEEEE.